One TCR beta chain is described in this entry. Its antigen remains unidentified. This specimen belongs to a study of cytomegalovirus exposure and HLA in healthy donors. Study observations and caveats: TCR beta chains associated with HLA were, in a later analysis, more clonally expanded than equally common others. Later findings reportedly placed an Asian-associated ancestry cluster below the approximately 700-donor mean for N-insertions. Most CMV-associated TCR beta chains appeared HLA-restricted in a later analysis.

The CDR3 loop spans 15 amino acids. The germline V gene encodes CDR1 SGHTA and CDR2 FQGTGA. The V and J ends lost 3 bases and 4 bases respectively, with 15 bases between them. This PCR relied on a set of 60 Vbeta primers and 13 Jbeta primers. Generated by immunoSEQ multiplex PCR, the TCRdb table keeps only in-frame clones and is missing some. The data contain roughly 170,000 clones, approximately 80% of them seen just once; the ten biggest clones take up approximately 1.2%. The sequenced material came from PBMCs. The chain links TRBV7-3 to TRBJ1-1; D remains unclear. This receptor was taken from a girl between 2 and 10 years old in good health and CMV-seropositive. CDR3 sequence: CASSLKPGGSTEAFF. The CDR3 coding sequence is TGTGCCAGCAGCTTGAAACCAGGTGGGAGCACTGAAGCTTTCTTT.